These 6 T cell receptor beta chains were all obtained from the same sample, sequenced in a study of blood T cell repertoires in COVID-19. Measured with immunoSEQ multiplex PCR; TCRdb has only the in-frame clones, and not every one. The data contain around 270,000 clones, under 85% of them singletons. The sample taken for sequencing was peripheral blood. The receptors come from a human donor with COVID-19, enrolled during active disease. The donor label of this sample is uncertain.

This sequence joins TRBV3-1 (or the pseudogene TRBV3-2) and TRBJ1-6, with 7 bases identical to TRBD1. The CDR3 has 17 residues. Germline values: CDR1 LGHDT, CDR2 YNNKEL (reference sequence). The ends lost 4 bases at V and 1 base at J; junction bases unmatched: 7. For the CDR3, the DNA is TGTGCCAGCAGCCGTGACAGGGATAATTCCTATAATTCACCCCTCCACTTT. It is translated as CASSRDRDNSYNSPLHF.

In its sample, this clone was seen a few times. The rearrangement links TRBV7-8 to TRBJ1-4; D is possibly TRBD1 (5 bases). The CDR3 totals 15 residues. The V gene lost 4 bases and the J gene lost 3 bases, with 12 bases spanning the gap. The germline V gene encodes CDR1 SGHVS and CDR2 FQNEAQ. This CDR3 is CASSSYRPPNEKLFF. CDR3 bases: TGTGCCAGCAGCTCTTACAGGCCCCCTAATGAAAAACTGTTTTTT.

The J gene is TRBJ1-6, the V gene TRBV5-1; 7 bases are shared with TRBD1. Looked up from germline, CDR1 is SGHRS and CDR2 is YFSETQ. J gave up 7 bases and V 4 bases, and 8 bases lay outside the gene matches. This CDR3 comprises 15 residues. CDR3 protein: CASSTGQSPNSPLHF. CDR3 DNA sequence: TGCGCCAGCAGCACGGGACAGTCTCCAAATTCACCCCTCCACTTT.

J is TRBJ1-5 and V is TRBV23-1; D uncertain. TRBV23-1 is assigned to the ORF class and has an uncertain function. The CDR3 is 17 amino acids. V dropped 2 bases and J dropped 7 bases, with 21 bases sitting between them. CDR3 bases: TGCGCCAGCAGTCAAGGGCAAGGACTCAATGCAGGCCAGCCCCAGCATTTT. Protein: CASSQGQGLNAGQPQHF.

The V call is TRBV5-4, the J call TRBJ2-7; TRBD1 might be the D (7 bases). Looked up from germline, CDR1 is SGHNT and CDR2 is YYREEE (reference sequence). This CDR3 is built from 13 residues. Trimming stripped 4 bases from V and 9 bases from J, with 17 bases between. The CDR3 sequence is CASSRDREERQYF. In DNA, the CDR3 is TGTGCCAGCAGCCGCGACAGGGAGGAGCGGCAGTACTTC. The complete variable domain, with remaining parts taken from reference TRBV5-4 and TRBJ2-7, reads ETGVTQSPTHLIKTRGQQVTLRCSSQSGHNTVSWYQQALGQGPQFIFQYYREEENGRGNFPPRFSGLQFPNYSSELNVNALELDDSALYLCASSRDREERQYFGPGTRLTVT.

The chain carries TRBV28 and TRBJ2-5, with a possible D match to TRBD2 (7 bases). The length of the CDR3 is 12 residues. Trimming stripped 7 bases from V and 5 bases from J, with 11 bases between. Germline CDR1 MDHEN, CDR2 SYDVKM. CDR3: CASTGEGETQYF. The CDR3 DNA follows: TGTGCCAGCACAGGGGAGGGGGAGACCCAGTACTTC.